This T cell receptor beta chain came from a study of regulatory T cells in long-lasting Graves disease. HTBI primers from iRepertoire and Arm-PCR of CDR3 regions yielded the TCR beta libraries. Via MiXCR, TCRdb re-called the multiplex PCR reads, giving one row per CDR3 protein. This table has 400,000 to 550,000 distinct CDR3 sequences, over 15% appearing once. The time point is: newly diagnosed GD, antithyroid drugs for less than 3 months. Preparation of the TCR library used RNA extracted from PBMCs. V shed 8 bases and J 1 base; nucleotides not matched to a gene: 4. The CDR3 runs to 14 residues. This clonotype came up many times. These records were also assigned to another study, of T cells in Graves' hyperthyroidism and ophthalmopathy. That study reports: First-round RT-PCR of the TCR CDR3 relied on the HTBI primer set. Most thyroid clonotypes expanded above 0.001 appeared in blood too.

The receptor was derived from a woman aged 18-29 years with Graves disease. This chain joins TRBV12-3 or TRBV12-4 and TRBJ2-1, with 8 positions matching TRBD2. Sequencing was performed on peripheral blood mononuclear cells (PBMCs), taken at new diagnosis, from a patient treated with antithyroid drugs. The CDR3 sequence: CASLSGRSYNEQFF. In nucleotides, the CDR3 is TGTGCCAGCCTGAGCGGGAGATCCTACAATGAGCAGTTCTTC.